This entry describes one T cell receptor beta chain. Antigen specificity is unknown. This record comes from a study of cytomegalovirus exposure and HLA in healthy donors. Study details: It was reported in a later analysis that the same platform had been used for the roughly 110 validation repertoires as for the approximately 670 first-cohort repertoires. Study-wide points: Altogether, around 160 TCR beta chains were recorded as cytomegalovirus-associated. The majority of TCR sequences were rare, yet some public TCRs appeared in many donors. Specificity for CMV antigens was confirmed in vitro for a few of the CMV-associated chains.

Here immunoSEQ multiplex PCR was the method, and the copy in TCRdb shows in-frame clones only, minus some. The sample contains about 140,000 clones, roughly nine tenths of which appear only once. The clonotype was recovered from a man between 18 and 29 years old in good health and CMV-seronegative. The sequencing input was PBMCs.

CDR3 nucleotides: TGTGCCAGCAGTCCCAGGGGCACCTCCTACGAGCAGTACTTC. Translated, it gives CASSPRGTSYEQYF. J is TRBJ2-7 and V is TRBV5-6, with D possibly TRBD1 on 6 matching bases. This CDR3 has 14 amino acids. V was pared by 5 bases and J by 0 bases, with 12 bases between. From germline, CDR1 is SGHDT and CDR2 YYEEEE.